This T cell receptor beta chain was captured by sequencing in a study of blood T cell repertoires in COVID-19. The repertoire was sequenced with immunoSEQ multiplex PCR; TCRdb's copy has only in-frame clones and lacks some. In the table there are tens of thousands of clones, 80% to 95% of which are singletons. Germline lookup yields CDR1 SGHKS and CDR2 YYEKEE (reference sequence). The ends lost 3 bases at V and 5 bases at J; junction bases unmatched: 5. The CDR3 spans 15 residues. V and J are TRBV5-5 and TRBJ2-1; 10 nucleotides line up with TRBD2. This TCR was sampled from a human donor in a cohort sampled during active COVID-19. The material sequenced was peripheral blood. CDR3 sequence: CASSSSGSDNNEQFF. The CDR3 DNA reads as TGTGCCAGCAGCTCTAGCGGGAGTGACAACAATGAGCAGTTCTTC.